This T cell receptor beta chain is from a study of T cell repertoires in cytomegalovirus infection. The study, taken as a whole, reports: What dominated the ex vivo response were HLA-C-restricted CMV-specific TCR beta clonotypes.

This clonotype was counted a few times. Its specificity is unknown. TCRdb called the reads again in MiXCR, with one record for every CDR3 protein. The sample carries about 500,000 distinct CDR3 sequences, 30% to 40% recorded once. CDR1 is DFQATT, CDR2 SNEGSKA, per germline (reference sequence). Trimming removed 6 bases at V and 4 bases at J, with 16 bases between. The CDR3 contains 14 residues. The specimen comprised cultured PBMCs, sampled from culture after CMV antigen stimulation. The sequence was collected from a human donor in good health (CMV status not recorded). Some clones in this sample may be carry-over from other donors' samples. The chain uses TRBV20-1 and TRBJ2-1; D perhaps matches TRBD2 (6 bases). CDR3 residues: CSAGGLTPYNEQFF. The CDR3 nucleotides read TGCAGTGCGGGGGGACTTACACCTTACAATGAGCAGTTCTTC.